The source of this T cell receptor (beta chain) is a study of PD-1 blockade in mismatch repair-deficient tumors. Background on the study: Patients had about eleven mismatch repair-deficient cancer types and were previously treated and progressing. Study results and caveats: After pembrolizumab, tumor-resident clones rose rapidly, then generally contracted before radiologic responses.

The V end lost 2 bases, the J end lost 9 bases, and 6 bases lay between the germline ends. In germline, CDR1 is SGHRS, CDR2 YFSETQ. This CDR3 contains 11 residues. Generated by immunoSEQ multiplex PCR, the TCRdb table keeps only in-frame clones and is missing some. The table records about 63,000 clones, 70% to 90% of them present only once. Worth noting for this clone: Its antigen is undetermined.

TCR sequencing covered a few patients who responded to pembrolizumab. The rearrangement joins TRBV5-1 to TRBJ2-4, with D perhaps matching TRBD1 (5 bases). The sample in question was peripheral blood, obtained 52 weeks after starting pembrolizumab. The sequence was collected from an adult with mismatch repair-deficient cancer. CDR3 in DNA: TGCGCCAGCAGCTTTCAGGGCATTCAGTACTTC. This gives the protein CASSFQGIQYF.